This TCR beta chain is from a study of CD4+ T cells in melanoma. The V and J ends lost 4 bases and 1 base respectively, with 5 bases between them. This CDR3 is 13 amino acids long. Germline CDR1 reads LNHNV; CDR2 reads YYDKDF (reference sequence). Only a few counts were recorded for this clone. The antigen is not known. Generated by immunoSEQ multiplex PCR, the TCRdb table keeps only in-frame clones and is missing some. The sample contains 9,100 or so clones, around 72% of which appear only once. Study outcomes and limitations: CD8+ T cell, macrophage and B cell function reportedly correlated with neoantigen-specific CD4+ T cells. Diverse differentiation states were reported for melanoma neoantigen-specific CD4+ T cells.

Sample: tumor tissue. The TCR was taken from a human donor with melanoma. V gene TRBV15 combines with J gene TRBJ1-3; D remains ambiguous. The CDR3 here is CATSIASGNTIYF. As DNA, the CDR3 is TGTGCCACCAGCATAGCATCTGGAAACACCATATATTTT. The full variable domain, in which reference TRBV15 and TRBJ1-3 provide the parts outside the CDR3, is DAMVIQNPRYQVTQFGKPVTLSCSQTLNHNVMYWYQQKSSQAPKLLFHYYDKDFNNEADTPDNFQSRRPNTSFCFLDIRSPGLGDTAMYLCATSIASGNTIYFGEGSWLTVV.